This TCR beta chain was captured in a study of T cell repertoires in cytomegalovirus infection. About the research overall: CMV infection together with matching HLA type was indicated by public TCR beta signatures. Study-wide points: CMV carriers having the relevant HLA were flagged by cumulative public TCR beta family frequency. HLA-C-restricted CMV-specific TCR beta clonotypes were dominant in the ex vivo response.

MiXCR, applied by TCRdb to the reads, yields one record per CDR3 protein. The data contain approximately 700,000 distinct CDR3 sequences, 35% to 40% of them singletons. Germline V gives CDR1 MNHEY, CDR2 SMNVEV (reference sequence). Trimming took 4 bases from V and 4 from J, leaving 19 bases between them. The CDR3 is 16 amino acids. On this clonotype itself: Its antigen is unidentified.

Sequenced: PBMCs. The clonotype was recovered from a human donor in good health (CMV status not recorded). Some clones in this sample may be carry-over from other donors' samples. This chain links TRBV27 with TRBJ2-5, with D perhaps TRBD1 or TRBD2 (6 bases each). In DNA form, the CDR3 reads TGTGCCAGCAGTTCCCTCACGGGGGCCCTAAGAGAGACCCAGTACTTC. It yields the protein CASSSLTGALRETQYF.